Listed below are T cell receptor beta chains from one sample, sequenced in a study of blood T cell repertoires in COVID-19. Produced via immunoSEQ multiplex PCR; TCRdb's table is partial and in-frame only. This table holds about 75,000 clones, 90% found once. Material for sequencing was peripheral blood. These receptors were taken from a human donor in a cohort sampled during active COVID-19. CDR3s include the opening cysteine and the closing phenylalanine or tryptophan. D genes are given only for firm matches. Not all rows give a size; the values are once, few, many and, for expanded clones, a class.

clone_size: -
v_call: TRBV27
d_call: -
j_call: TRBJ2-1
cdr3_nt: TGTGCCAGCAGCGGGAGAGCCTACAATGAGCAGTTCTTC
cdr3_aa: CASSGRAYNEQFF

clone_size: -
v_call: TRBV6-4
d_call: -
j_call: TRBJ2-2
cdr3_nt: TGTGCCAGCAGCTTAGAATCCACCGGGGAGCTGTTTTTT
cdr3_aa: CASSLESTGELFF

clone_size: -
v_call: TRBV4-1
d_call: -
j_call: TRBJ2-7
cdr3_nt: TGCGCCAGCAGCCAAGATAGGGGTCCCTACGAGCAGTACTTC
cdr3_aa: CASSQDRGPYEQYF

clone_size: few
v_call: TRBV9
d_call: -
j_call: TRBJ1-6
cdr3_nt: TGTGCCAGCAGCGTAACAGATATCAATTCACCCCTCCACTTT
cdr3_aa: CASSVTDINSPLHF

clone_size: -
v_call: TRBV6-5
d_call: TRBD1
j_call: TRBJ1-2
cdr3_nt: TGTGCCAGCAGTTACGCCGGGACAGCTAACTATGGCTACACCTTC
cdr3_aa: CASSYAGTANYGYTF

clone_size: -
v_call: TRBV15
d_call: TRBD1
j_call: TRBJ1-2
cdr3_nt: TGTGCCACCAGCACCTTTGAAGCGGGACAGGGGATTGGCTACACCTTC
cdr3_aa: CATSTFEAGQGIGYTF

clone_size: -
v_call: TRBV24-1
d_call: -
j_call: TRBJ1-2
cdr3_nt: TGTGCCACCAGTTTTCCGCAGGGGAATTACTATGGCTACACCTTC
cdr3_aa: CATSFPQGNYYGYTF

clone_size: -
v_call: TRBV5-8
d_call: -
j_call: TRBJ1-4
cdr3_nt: TGTGCCAGCAGCCCGGGACTTCCGGGGGAAAAACTGTTTTTT
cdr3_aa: CASSPGLPGEKLFF

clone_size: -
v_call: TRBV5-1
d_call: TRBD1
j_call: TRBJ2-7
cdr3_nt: TGCGCCAGCAGCCCAGGGACAGGCCCTGCCTACGAGCAGTACTTC
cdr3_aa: CASSPGTGPAYEQYF

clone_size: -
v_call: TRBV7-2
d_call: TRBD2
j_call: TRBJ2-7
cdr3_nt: TGTGCCAGCAGCTCGGAGCGGGAGGCCGTCTGGTACTTC
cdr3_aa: CASSSEREAVWYF

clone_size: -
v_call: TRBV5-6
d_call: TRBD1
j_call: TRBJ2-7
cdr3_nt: TGTGCCAGCAGCCTGGACAGGCCCTCCGAGCAGTACTTC
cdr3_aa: CASSLDRPSEQYF

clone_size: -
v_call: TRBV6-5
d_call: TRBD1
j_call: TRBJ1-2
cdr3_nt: TGTGCCAGCAGCACCGAGGCACAGGGGCTGGGGGGCTACACCTTC
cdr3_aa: CASSTEAQGLGGYTF

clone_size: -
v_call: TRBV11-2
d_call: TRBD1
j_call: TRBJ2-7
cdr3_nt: TGTGCCAGCAGCTCGGACAGGGGGCGCGAGCAGTACTTC
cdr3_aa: CASSSDRGREQYF

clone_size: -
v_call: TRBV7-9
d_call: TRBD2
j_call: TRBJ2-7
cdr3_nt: TGTGCCAGCACTGGCGGGGGCTACGAGCAGTACTTC
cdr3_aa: CASTGGGYEQYF

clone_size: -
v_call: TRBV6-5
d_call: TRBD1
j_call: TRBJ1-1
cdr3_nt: TGTGCCAGCAGTCTGGACAGGGCCGACACTGAAGCTTTCTTT
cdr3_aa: CASSLDRADTEAFF

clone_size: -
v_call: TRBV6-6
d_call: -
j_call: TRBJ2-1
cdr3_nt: TGTGCCAGCAGTCTACCCAGAGGCGATGAGCAGTTCTTC
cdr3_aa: CASSLPRGDEQFF

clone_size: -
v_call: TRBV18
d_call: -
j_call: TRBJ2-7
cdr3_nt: TGTGCCAGCTCACCAGGGGACACACGCTCCTACGAGCAGTACTTC
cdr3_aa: CASSPGDTRSYEQYF

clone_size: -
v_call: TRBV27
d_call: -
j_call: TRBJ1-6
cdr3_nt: TGTGCCAGCAGTCTATTTCAGGGAGGGAATTCACCCCTCCACTTT
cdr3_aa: CASSLFQGGNSPLHF

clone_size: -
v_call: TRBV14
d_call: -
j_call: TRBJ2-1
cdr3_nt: TGTGCCAGCAGCCCCCAGGGCAATGAGCAGTTCTTC
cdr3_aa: CASSPQGNEQFF

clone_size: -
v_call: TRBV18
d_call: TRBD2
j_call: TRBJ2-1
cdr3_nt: TGTGCCACCCACAGAGGACTAGCGCAATACAATGAGCAGTTCTTC
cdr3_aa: CATHRGLAQYNEQFF

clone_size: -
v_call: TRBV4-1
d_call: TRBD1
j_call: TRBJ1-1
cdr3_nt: TGCGCCAGCAGCCGGCAACAGGGGGCCAACACTGAAGCTTTCTTT
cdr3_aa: CASSRQQGANTEAFF

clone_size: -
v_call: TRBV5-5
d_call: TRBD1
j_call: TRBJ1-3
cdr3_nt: TGTGCCAGCAGCTTGACCCCGCGACAGGGGGCTGGAAACACCATATATTTT
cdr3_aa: CASSLTPRQGAGNTIYF